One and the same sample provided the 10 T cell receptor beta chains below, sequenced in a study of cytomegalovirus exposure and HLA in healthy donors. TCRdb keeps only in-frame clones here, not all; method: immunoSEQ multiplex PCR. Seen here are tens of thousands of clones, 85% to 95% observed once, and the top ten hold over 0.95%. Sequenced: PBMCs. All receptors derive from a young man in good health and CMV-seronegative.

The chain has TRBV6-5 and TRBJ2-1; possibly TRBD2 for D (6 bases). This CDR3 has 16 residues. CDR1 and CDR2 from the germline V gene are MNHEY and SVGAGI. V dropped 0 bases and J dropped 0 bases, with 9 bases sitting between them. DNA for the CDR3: TGTGCCAGCAGTTACTCGACCGGGAGCTCCTACAATGAGCAGTTCTTC. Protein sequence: CASSYSTGSSYNEQFF.

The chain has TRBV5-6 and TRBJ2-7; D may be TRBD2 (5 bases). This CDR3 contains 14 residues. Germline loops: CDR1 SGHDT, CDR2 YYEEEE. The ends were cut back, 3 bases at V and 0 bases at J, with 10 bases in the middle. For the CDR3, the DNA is TGTGCCAGCAGCTATAGCGTCCTCTCCTACGAGCAGTACTTC. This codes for CASSYSVLSYEQYF. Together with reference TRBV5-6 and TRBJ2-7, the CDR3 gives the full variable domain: DAGVTQSPTHLIKTRGQQVTLRCSPKSGHDTVSWYQQALGQGPQFIFQYYEEEERQRGNFPDRFSGHQFPNYSSELNVNALLLGDSALYLCASSYSVLSYEQYFGPGTRLTVT.

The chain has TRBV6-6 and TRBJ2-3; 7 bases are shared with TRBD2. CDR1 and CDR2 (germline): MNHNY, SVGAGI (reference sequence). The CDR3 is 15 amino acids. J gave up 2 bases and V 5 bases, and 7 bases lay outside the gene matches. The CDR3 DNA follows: TGTGCCAGCAGTGTACTAGCGACCCCCACAGATACGCAGTATTTT. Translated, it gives CASSVLATPTDTQYF.

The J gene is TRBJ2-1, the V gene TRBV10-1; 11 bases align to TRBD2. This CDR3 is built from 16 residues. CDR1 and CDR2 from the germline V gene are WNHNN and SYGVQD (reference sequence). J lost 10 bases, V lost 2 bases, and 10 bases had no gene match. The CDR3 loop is CASSEGLAGFGNEQFF. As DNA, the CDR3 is TGCGCCAGCAGTGAGGGACTAGCGGGCTTCGGGAACGAGCAGTTCTTC.

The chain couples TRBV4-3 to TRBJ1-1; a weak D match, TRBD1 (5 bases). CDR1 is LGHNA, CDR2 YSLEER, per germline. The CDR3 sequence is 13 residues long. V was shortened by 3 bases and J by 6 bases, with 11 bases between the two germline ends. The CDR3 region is CASSHQGLPEAFF. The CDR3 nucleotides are TGCGCCAGCAGCCACCAGGGCCTTCCTGAAGCTTTCTTT.

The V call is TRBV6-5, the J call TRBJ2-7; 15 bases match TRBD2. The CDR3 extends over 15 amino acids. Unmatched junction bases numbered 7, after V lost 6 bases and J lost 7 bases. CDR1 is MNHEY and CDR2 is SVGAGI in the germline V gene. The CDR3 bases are TGTGCCAGCAGATCCGGACTAGCGGGAGGGAGGGAGCAGTACTTC. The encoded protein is CASRSGLAGGREQYF.

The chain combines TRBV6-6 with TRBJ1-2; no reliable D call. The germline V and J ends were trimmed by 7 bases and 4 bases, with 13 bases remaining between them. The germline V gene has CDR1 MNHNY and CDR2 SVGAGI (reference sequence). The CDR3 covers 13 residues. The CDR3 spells CASTQRPSYGYTF. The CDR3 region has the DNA TGTGCCAGCACCCAACGCCCGAGCTATGGCTACACCTTC.

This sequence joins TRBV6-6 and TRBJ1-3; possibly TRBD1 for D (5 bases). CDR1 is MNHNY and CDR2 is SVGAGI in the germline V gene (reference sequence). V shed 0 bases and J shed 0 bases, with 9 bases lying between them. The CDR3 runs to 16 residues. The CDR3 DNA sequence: TGTGCCAGCAGTTACTCCACAGGAACCTCTGGAAACACCATATATTTT. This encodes CASSYSTGTSGNTIYF.

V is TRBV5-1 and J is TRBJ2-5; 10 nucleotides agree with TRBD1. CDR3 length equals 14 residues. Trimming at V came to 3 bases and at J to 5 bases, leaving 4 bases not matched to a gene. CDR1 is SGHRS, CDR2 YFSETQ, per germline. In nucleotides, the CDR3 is TGCGCCAGCAGCTCGACAGGGGGCTGGGAGACCCAGTACTTC. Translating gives CASSSTGGWETQYF.

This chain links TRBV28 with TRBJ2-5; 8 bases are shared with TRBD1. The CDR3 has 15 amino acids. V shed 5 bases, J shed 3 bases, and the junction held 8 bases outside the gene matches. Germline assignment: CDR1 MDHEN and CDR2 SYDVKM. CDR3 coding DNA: TGTGCCAGCAGTGGATACGGGACAGGAAAAGAGACCCAGTACTTC. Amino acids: CASSGYGTGKETQYF.